This is a list of T cell receptor beta chains from one sample in a study of identical twins. Each CDR3 protein gets one entry after TCRdb re-called the 5' RACE reads with MiXCR. The data hold 300,000 to 400,000 distinct CDR3 sequences, with approximately 8.8% observed a single time. Sequenced material: naive T cells sorted from blood. The origin of the receptors is a woman between 50 and 59 years old in good health. Both conserved end residues are trimmed from each CDR3.

v_call: TRBV5-1; j_call: TRBJ2-5; cdr3_aa: ASSLQGRTSGQETQY
v_call: TRBV4-1; j_call: TRBJ2-7; cdr3_aa: ASSQGLGGRGNEQY
v_call: TRBV6-1; j_call: TRBJ2-1; cdr3_aa: ASSETVDLVDRF
v_call: TRBV27; j_call: TRBJ2-2; cdr3_aa: ASSFLAGATGELF
v_call: TRBV5-1; j_call: TRBJ2-3; cdr3_aa: ASSLVPSRATDTQY
v_call: TRBV28; j_call: TRBJ2-2; cdr3_aa: ASSEGGVSTGELF
v_call: TRBV27; j_call: TRBJ2-1; cdr3_aa: ASSFVLSSYNEQF
v_call: TRBV5-1; j_call: TRBJ2-5; cdr3_aa: ASSSGPPGETQY
v_call: TRBV27; j_call: TRBJ2-3; cdr3_aa: ASSAVGYTQY
v_call: TRBV20-1; j_call: TRBJ2-7; cdr3_aa: SARPGTGAEQY
v_call: TRBV27; j_call: TRBJ2-1; cdr3_aa: ASSQLLTTSRYNEQF
v_call: TRBV9; j_call: TRBJ2-1; cdr3_aa: ASSIQGDEQF
v_call: TRBV21-1; j_call: TRBJ2-2; cdr3_aa: ASSQSGLAGAISPGSCF
v_call: TRBV4-1; j_call: TRBJ2-7; cdr3_aa: ASSQRSGLTYEQY
v_call: TRBV12-3/TRBV12-4; j_call: TRBJ1-1; cdr3_aa: ASSLVVAEAF
v_call: TRBV5-1; j_call: TRBJ2-5; cdr3_aa: ASSLAAWETQY
v_call: TRBV12-5; j_call: TRBJ1-2; cdr3_aa: ASGLAPSGVGYT
v_call: TRBV12-3/TRBV12-4; j_call: TRBJ1-2; cdr3_aa: ASSLRQKFYGYT
v_call: TRBV12-3/TRBV12-4; j_call: TRBJ1-6; cdr3_aa: ASTGTGIFGRNSPLH
v_call: TRBV5-1; j_call: TRBJ2-2; cdr3_aa: ASSPQSSVHTGELF
v_call: TRBV12-5; j_call: TRBJ1-2; cdr3_aa: ASGLVLDRGDYGYT
v_call: TRBV5-1; j_call: TRBJ1-1; cdr3_aa: ASTSAGNTEAF
v_call: TRBV15; j_call: TRBJ1-4; cdr3_aa: ATREGMAEKLF
v_call: TRBV6-2/TRBV6-3; j_call: TRBJ1-5; cdr3_aa: ASSYGPSDSNQPQH
v_call: TRBV6-2/TRBV6-3; j_call: TRBJ2-3; cdr3_aa: ASSRLAGGPRTDTQY
v_call: TRBV20-1; j_call: TRBJ2-3; cdr3_aa: SGPLVDTQY
v_call: TRBV10-3; j_call: TRBJ2-2; cdr3_aa: AISESRDPATGELF
v_call: TRBV11-2; j_call: TRBJ2-1; cdr3_aa: ASSSLEAGPYNEQF
v_call: TRBV5-4; j_call: TRBJ2-5; cdr3_aa: ASSSQPGTLQETQY
v_call: TRBV12-3/TRBV12-4; j_call: TRBJ1-1; cdr3_aa: ASRTPGTEAF
v_call: TRBV5-1; j_call: TRBJ2-1; cdr3_aa: ASSLAGGRSYNEQF
v_call: TRBV29-1; j_call: TRBJ2-3; cdr3_aa: SVTPGQGFTDTQY
v_call: TRBV5-6; j_call: TRBJ1-1; cdr3_aa: ASSRSTEAF
v_call: TRBV11-2; j_call: TRBJ1-1; cdr3_aa: ASSLGQKPEAF
v_call: TRBV12-3/TRBV12-4; j_call: TRBJ1-5; cdr3_aa: ASSALGAQH
v_call: TRBV27; j_call: TRBJ1-5; cdr3_aa: ASSLSIGEISNQPQH
v_call: TRBV15; j_call: TRBJ2-3; cdr3_aa: ATSRLRRAGLAGGSDTQY
v_call: TRBV6-1; j_call: TRBJ1-1; cdr3_aa: ASRAMGENTEAF
v_call: TRBV7-2; j_call: TRBJ1-3; cdr3_aa: ASSPWGGNTIY
v_call: TRBV24-1; j_call: TRBJ2-1; cdr3_aa: ATSGTGGNNEQF
v_call: TRBV29-1; j_call: TRBJ2-1; cdr3_aa: SGLRTGGYNEQF
v_call: TRBV20-1; j_call: TRBJ2-1; cdr3_aa: SARRTSGRHHNEQF
v_call: TRBV12-3/TRBV12-4; j_call: TRBJ2-5; cdr3_aa: ASSLRGWQGAVETQY